This TCR beta chain was sequenced during a study of control samples from healthy donors and cancer patients. V was shortened by 4 bases and J by 4 bases, with 20 bases between the two germline ends. Germline lookup yields CDR1 SGHRS and CDR2 YFSETQ. This CDR3 spans 16 amino acids. Assay used: immunoSEQ multiplex PCR; TCRdb lists only in-frame clones, some missing. The table lists about 140,000 clones, about 89% of them singletons. The rearrangement uses TRBV5-1 and TRBJ1-2; weak D call: TRBD1 (6 bases). This receptor was obtained from a young man in good health. The sequenced sample was blood. The DNA for the CDR3 is TGCGCCAGCAGCGGCCGCAGGACAGCCAAGAGCTATGGCTACACCTTC. It translates to CASSGRRTAKSYGYTF.